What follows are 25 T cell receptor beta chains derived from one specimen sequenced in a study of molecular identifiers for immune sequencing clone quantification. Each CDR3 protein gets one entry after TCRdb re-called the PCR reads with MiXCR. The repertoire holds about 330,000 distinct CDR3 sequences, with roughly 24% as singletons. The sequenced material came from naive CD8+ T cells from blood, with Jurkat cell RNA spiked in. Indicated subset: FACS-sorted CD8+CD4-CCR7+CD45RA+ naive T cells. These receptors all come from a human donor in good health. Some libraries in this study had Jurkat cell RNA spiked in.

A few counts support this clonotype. CDR3 DNA sequence: TGCGCCAGCAGCGTAGGGGGCGAGCAGTACTTC. This sequence encodes CASSVGGEQYF. J is TRBJ2-7 and V is TRBV5-1; D may be TRBD1 (6 bases). The CDR3 runs 11 residues. Looked up from germline, CDR1 is SGHRS and CDR2 is YFSETQ. The V gene lost 4 bases and the J gene lost 6 bases, with 8 bases spanning the gap.

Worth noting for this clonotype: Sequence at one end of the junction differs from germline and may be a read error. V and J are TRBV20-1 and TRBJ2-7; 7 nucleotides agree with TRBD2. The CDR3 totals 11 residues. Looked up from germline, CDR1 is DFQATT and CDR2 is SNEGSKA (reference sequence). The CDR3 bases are TGCAGTGCTTTACTAGCGTACGAGCGGTACTTC. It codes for CSALLAYERYF.

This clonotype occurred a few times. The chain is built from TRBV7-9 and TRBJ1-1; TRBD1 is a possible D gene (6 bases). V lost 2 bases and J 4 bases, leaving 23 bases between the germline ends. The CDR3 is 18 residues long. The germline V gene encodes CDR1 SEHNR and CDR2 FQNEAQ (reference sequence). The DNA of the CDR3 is TGTGCCAGCAGCTTACCAATGGCGGTAAGGCAGGGGCCCACTGAAGCTTTCTTT. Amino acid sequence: CASSLPMAVRQGPTEAFF.

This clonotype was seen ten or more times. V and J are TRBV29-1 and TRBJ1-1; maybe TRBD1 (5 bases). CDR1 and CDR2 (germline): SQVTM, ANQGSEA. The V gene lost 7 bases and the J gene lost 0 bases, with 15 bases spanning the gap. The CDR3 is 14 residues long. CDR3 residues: CSAAGRGMNTEAFF. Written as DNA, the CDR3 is TGCAGCGCGGCGGGTAGGGGAATGAACACTGAAGCTTTCTTT.

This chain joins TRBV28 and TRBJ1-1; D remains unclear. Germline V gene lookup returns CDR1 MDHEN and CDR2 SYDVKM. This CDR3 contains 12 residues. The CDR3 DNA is TGTGTCGTAGGCGGGTTTGCTCTTGAAGCTTTCTTT. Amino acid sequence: CVVGGFALEAFF. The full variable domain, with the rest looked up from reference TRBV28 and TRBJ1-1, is DVKVTQSSRYLVKRTGEKVFLECVQDMDHENMFWYRQDPGLGLRLIYFSYDVKMKEKGDIPEGYSVSREKKERFSLILESASTNQTSMYLCVVGGFALEAFFGQGTRLTVV.

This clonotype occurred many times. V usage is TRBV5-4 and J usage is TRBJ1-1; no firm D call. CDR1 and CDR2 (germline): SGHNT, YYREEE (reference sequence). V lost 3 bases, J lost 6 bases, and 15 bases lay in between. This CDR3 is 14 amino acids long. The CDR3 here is CASSSPGGPSEAFF. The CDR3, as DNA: TGTGCCAGCAGCTCCCCCGGAGGACCGTCTGAAGCTTTCTTT.

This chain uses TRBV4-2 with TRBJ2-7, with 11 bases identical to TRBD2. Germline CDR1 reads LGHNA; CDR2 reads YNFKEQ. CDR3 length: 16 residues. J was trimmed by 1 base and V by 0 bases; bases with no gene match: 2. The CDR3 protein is CASSQEGTSGSYEQYF. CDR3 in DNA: TGTGCCAGCAGCCAAGAGGGGACTAGCGGATCCTACGAGCAGTACTTC.

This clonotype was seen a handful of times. This CDR3 reads CASSDNSVWSRQETQYF. DNA for the CDR3: TGTGCCAGCAGCGACAATTCGGTCTGGAGTCGCCAAGAGACCCAGTACTTC. This sequence joins TRBV7-6 and TRBJ2-5; D is unresolved. The germline V and J ends were trimmed by 5 bases and 1 base, with 20 bases remaining between them. This CDR3 contains 17 residues. Per the germline V gene, CDR1 is SGHVS and CDR2 is FNYEAQ.

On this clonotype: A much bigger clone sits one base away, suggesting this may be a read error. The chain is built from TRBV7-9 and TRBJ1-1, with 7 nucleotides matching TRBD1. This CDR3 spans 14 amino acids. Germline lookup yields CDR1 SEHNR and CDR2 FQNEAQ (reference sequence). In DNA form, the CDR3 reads TGTGCCAGCAGCTTTACAGGGGACTACACTGAAGCTCTCTTT. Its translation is CASSFTGDYTEALF.

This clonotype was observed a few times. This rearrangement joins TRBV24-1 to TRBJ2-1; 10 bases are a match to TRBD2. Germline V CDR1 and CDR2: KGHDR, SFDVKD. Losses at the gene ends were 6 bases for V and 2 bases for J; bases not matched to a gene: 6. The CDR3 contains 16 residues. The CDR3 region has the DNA TGTGCCACCAGTCGAAGGACTAGCGGAGCCTACAATGAGCAGTTCTTC. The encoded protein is CATSRRTSGAYNEQFF.

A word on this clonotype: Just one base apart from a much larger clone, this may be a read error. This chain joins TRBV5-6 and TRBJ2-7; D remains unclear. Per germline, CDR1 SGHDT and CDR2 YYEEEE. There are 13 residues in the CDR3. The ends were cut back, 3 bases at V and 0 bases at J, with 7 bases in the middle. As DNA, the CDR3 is TGTGCCAGCAGCTCCGTGAGCTCCTACGAGCAGTACTTC. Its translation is CASSSVSSYEQYF.

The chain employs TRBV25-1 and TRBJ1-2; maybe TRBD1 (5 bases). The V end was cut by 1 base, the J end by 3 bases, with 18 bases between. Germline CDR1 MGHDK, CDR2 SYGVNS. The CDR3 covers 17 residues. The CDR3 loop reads CASSEFPGCRLDYGYTF. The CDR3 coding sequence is TGTGCCAGCAGTGAATTTCCAGGGTGTAGGCTGGACTATGGCTACACCTTC.

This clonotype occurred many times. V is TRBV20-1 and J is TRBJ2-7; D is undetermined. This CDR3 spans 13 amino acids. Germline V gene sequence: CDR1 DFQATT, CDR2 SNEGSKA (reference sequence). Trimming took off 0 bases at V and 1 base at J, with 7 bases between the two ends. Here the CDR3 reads CSARERASYEQYF. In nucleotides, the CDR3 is TGCAGTGCTAGAGAACGGGCTTCCTACGAGCAGTACTTC.

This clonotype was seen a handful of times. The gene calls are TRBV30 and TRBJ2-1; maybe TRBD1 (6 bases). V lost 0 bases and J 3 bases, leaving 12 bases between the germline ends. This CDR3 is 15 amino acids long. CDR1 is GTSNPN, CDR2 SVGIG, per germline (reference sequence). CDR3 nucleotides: TGTGCCTGGAGTGTACAAGGGGGTAACTACAATGAGCAGTTCTTC. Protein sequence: CAWSVQGGNYNEQFF.

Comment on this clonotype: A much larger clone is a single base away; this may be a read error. CDR3 nucleotides: TGTGCCAGCAGCCAAGGACAGGGGGCGCCGCAGACCCAGTGCTTC. Translation gives CASSQGQGAPQTQCF. The chain recombines TRBV5-4 with TRBJ2-5; 11 nucleotides line up with TRBD1. Germline values: CDR1 SGHNT, CDR2 YYREEE (reference sequence). This CDR3 spans 15 amino acids.

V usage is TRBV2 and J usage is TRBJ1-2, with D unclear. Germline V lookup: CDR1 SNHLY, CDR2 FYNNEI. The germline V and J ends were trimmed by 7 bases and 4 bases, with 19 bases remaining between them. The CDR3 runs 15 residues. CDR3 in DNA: TGTGCCAGCACCCCCCAAACTGGGGTTTTCTATGGCTACACCTTC. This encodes CASTPQTGVFYGYTF. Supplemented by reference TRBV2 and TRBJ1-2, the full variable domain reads EPEVTQTPSHQVTQMGQEVILRCVPISNHLYFYWYRQILGQKVEFLVSFYNNEISEKSEIFDDQFSVERPDGSNFTLKIRSTKLEDSAMYFCASTPQTGVFYGYTFGSGTRLTVV.

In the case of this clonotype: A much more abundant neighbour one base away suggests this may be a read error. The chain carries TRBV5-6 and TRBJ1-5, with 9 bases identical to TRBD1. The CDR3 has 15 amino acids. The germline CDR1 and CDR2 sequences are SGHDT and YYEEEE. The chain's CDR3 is CVSSAGQGGNQPQHF. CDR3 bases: TGTGTCAGCAGCGCGGGACAGGGAGGCAATCAGCCCCAGCATTTT.

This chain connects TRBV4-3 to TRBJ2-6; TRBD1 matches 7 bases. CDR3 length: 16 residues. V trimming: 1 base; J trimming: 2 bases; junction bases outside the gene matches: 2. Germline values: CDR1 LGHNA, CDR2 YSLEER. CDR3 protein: CASSQGTGAGANVLTF. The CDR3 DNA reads TGCGCCAGCAGCCAAGGAACAGGGGCTGGGGCCAACGTCCTGACTTTC.

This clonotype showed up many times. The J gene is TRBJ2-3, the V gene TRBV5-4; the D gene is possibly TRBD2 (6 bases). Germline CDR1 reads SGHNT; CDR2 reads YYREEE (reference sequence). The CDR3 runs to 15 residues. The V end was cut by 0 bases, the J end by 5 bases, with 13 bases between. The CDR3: CASSLAGTEVDTQYF. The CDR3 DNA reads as TGTGCCAGCAGCTTGGCCGGGACTGAAGTAGATACGCAGTATTTT. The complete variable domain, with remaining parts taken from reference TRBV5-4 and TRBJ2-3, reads ETGVTQSPTHLIKTRGQQVTLRCSSQSGHNTVSWYQQALGQGPQFIFQYYREEENGRGNFPPRFSGLQFPNYSSELNVNALELDDSALYLCASSLAGTEVDTQYFGPGTRLTVL.

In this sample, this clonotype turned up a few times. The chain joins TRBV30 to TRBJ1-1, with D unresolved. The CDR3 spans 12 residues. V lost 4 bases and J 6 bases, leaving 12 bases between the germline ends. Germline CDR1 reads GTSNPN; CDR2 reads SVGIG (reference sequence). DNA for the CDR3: TGTGCCTGGACCCCCCCCAGCGCTGAAGCTTTCTTT. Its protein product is CAWTPPSAEAFF.

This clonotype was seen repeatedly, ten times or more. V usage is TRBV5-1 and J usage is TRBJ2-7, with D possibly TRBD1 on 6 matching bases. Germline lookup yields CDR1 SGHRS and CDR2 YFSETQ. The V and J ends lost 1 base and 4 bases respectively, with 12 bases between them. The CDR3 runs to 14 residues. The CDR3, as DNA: TGCGCCAGCAGCTTGACAGGGACATATTACGAGCAGTACTTC. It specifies CASSLTGTYYEQYF. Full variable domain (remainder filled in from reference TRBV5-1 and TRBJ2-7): KAGVTQTPRYLIKTRGQQVTLSCSPISGHRSVSWYQQTPGQGLQFLFEYFSETQRNKGNFPGRFSGRQFSNSRSEMNVSTLELGDSALYLCASSLTGTYYEQYFGPGTRLTVT.

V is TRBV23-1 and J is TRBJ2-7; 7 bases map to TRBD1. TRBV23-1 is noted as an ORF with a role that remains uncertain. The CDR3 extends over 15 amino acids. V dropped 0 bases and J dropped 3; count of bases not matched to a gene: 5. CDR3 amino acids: CASSQSRQGRYEQYF. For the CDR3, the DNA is TGCGCCAGCAGTCAATCGAGACAGGGCCGCTACGAGCAGTACTTC.

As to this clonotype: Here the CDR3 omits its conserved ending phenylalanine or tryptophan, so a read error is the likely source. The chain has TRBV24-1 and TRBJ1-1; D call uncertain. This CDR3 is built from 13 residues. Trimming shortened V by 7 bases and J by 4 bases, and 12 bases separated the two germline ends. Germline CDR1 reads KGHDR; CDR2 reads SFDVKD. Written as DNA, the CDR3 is TGTGCCACCAGAGAAACGGGCGGCACTGAAGCTTTCCTT. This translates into CATRETGGTEAFL.

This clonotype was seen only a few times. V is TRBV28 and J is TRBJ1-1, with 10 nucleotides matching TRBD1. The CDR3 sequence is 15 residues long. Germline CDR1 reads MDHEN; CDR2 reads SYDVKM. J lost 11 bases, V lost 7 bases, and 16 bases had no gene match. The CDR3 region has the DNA TGTGCCAGCACCAACCGGGGGACAGGGGAGATTCGGGCTTTCTTT. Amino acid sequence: CASTNRGTGEIRAFF.

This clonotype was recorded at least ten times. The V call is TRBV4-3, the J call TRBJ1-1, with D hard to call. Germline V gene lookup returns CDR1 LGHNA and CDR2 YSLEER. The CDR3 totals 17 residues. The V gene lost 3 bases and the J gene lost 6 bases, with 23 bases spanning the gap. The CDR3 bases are TGCGCCAGCAGCCAGGACCGGGCCCTCTACGGTAGGGCTGAAGCTTTCTTT. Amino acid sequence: CASSQDRALYGRAEAFF.